The 15 T cell receptor beta chains reported below all come from one sample, sequenced in a study of blood T cells in healthy people across ages. A second PCR of 7 to 11 cycles used a sample-barcoded 5' primer and a J-beta primer mix. TCRdb fed the 5' RACE reads into MiXCR, producing one record per CDR3 protein. In the table there are about 830,000 distinct CDR3 sequences, approximately 67% of which are singletons. The sample was blood. All receptors derive from a man aged 25 to 45 in good health.

The sample holds one count of this clonotype. The chain has TRBV5-4 and TRBJ2-6; D might be TRBD1 (5 bases). From germline, CDR1 is SGHNT and CDR2 YYREEE (reference sequence). The CDR3 is 15 residues long. V was clipped by 3 bases and J by 4 bases, with 11 bases between them. The CDR3 DNA reads as TGTGCCAGCAGCTCAGGGAAAACAGGGGCCAACGTCCTGACTTTC. The encoded protein is CASSSGKTGANVLTF. Filled out from reference TRBV5-4 and TRBJ2-6, the complete variable domain reads ETGVTQSPTHLIKTRGQQVTLRCSSQSGHNTVSWYQQALGQGPQFIFQYYREEENGRGNFPPRFSGLQFPNYSSELNVNALELDDSALYLCASSSGKTGANVLTFGAGSRLTVL.

This chain uses TRBV10-3 with TRBJ1-5; possibly TRBD1 for D (5 bases). The V gene's germline CDR1 is ENHRY and CDR2 SYGVKD. CDR3 length: 15 amino acids. V was shortened by 0 bases and J by 4 bases, with 10 bases between the two germline ends. The CDR3 DNA reads as TGTGCCATCAGTGAGTCACAGGAGCCAAATCAGCCCCAGCATTTT. Encoded protein: CAISESQEPNQPQHF.

This clonotype was observed a handful of times. The chain carries TRBV7-2 and TRBJ2-1; possible D gene TRBD2, 6 bases. The CDR3 has 12 amino acids. Germline CDR1 SGHTA, CDR2 FQGNSA. Trimming stripped 4 bases from V and 9 bases from J, with 10 bases between. The CDR3 DNA is TGTGCCAGCAGCTCTCTCGGGGGTGAGCAGTTCTTC. Translation: CASSSLGGEQFF.

This clonotype is a singleton in its sample. One junction end does not reproduce the germline sequence, and a read error may be involved. This chain uses TRBV29-1 with TRBJ2-5; the match to TRBD1 covers 7 bases. The CDR3 runs 16 residues. Germline CDR1 reads SQVTM; CDR2 reads ANQGSEA. The CDR3 DNA sequence: TGCAGCGTCGAAGCATTAGGCGACAGGGATCGAGAGACCCAGTACTTC. Residues: CSVEALGDRDRETQYF.

J is TRBJ2-1 and V is TRBV9; TRBD2 agrees at 12 bases. V shed 3 bases, J shed 2 bases, and the junction held 6 bases outside the gene matches. Germline CDR1 and CDR2: SGDLS and YYNGEE. This CDR3 spans 17 amino acids. Written as DNA, the CDR3 is TGTGCCAGCAGCGAGGGACTAGCGGGTCTAACCTACAATGAGCAGTTCTTC. Protein: CASSEGLAGLTYNEQFF.

The chain employs TRBV3-1 and TRBJ2-1; D unresolved. The CDR3 is made up of 11 amino acids. Trimming shortened V by 0 bases and J by 13 bases, and 7 bases separated the two germline ends. Looked up from germline, CDR1 is LGHDT and CDR2 is YNNKEL (reference sequence). CDR3 sequence (DNA): TGTGCCAGCAGCCAAGAACTGGGTCAGTTCTTC. Translating it yields CASSQELGQFF.

This clonotype has more than one count but fewer than ten. A junction boundary mismatches the germline segment, possibly from a read error. The chain combines TRBV25-1 with TRBJ2-1; D gene uncertain. The CDR3 length is 13 residues. Per the germline V gene, CDR1 is MGHDK and CDR2 is SYGVNS. The CDR3 DNA sequence: TGTGCCAGCAGTGTATCGCCGTACAACGAGCAGTTCTTC. It encodes CASSVSPYNEQFF.

The chain employs TRBV9 and TRBJ1-1; a possible D gene is TRBD1 (6 bases). Deletions cut 0 bases from V and 4 bases from J, with 16 bases between. Per germline, CDR1 SGDLS and CDR2 YYNGEE. The CDR3 is made up of 16 amino acids. DNA for the CDR3: TGTGCCAGCAGCGTAGGCGTGACACAGGGAGGCACTGAAGCTTTCTTT. Encoded protein: CASSVGVTQGGTEAFF. The whole variable domain, filled in from reference TRBV9 and TRBJ1-1, reads DSGVTQTPKHLITATGQRVTLRCSPRSGDLSVYWYQQSLDQGLQFLIQYYNGEERAKGNILERFSAQQFPDLHSELNLSSLELGDSALYFCASSVGVTQGGTEAFFGQGTRLTVV.

The genes are TRBV12-3 or TRBV12-4 and TRBJ2-3; 10 positions match TRBD1. The V gene end was trimmed by 4 bases and the J gene end by 4 bases; junction bases not matched to a gene: 8. The CDR3 spans 16 residues. CDR3 DNA sequence: TGTGCCAGCAGTTCCACCGGGACAGGGGTCGCAGATACGCAGTATTTT. It translates to CASSSTGTGVADTQYF.

The DNA of the CDR3 is TGTGCCAGCGGGGCCGGGACAGTTTACGAGCAGTACTTC. Residues: CASGAGTVYEQYF. The V and J genes are TRBV7-8 and TRBJ2-7; 7 nucleotides match TRBD1. This CDR3 has 13 residues. J lost 4 bases, V lost 8 bases, and 8 bases had no gene match. Germline values: CDR1 SGHVS, CDR2 FQNEAQ.

The chain employs TRBV24-1 and TRBJ2-3, with 11 bases fitting TRBD1. The CDR3 is 16 amino acids. Looked up from germline, CDR1 is KGHDR and CDR2 is SFDVKD. The junction had 6 bases not matched to a gene; V was cut back by 3 bases and J by 5 bases. The CDR3 nucleotides are TGTGCCACCAGTGATACTGGACAGGGGGCAGAAGATACGCAGTATTTT. Its protein product is CATSDTGQGAEDTQYF.

This rearrangement joins TRBV24-1 to TRBJ2-1, with D unresolved. CDR1 and CDR2 (germline): KGHDR, SFDVKD. Trimming pared 6 bases from V and 8 bases from J, leaving 16 bases between. The CDR3 is 14 residues long. The CDR3 nucleotides read TGTGCCACCAGTCCTCTAGGCCGATGGGATGAGCAGTTCTTC. This codes for CATSPLGRWDEQFF.

The rearrangement joins TRBV2 to TRBJ2-1; TRBD2 aligns across 11 bases. There are 16 residues in the CDR3. Germline values: CDR1 SNHLY, CDR2 FYNNEI. V was clipped by 4 bases and J by 4 bases; unmatched bases: 6. CDR3 nucleotides: TGTGCCAGCAGTGGCGATAGCGGGGGGGTATACAATGAGCAGTTCTTC. Translation gives CASSGDSGGVYNEQFF. Using reference TRBV2 and TRBJ2-1 for the parts outside the CDR3, the full variable domain is EPEVTQTPSHQVTQMGQEVILRCVPISNHLYFYWYRQILGQKVEFLVSFYNNEISEKSEIFDDQFSVERPDGSNFTLKIRSTKLEDSAMYFCASSGDSGGVYNEQFFGPGTRLTVL.

J is TRBJ1-1 and V is TRBV20-1; 7 positions match TRBD1. The CDR3 sequence is 13 residues long. Germline CDR1 is DFQATT and CDR2 is SNEGSKA (reference sequence). V was pared by 4 bases and J by 1 base, with 3 bases of the junction left unmatched. The chain's CDR3 is CSANRGRNTEAFF. DNA for the CDR3: TGCAGTGCTAACAGGGGCCGGAACACTGAAGCTTTCTTT.

CDR3 sequence (DNA): TGTGCCAGCAGCTTAGCTGGTCAGAGGGAAGAGACCCAGTACTTC. Translated, it gives CASSLAGQREETQYF. The chain couples TRBV7-9 to TRBJ2-5; TRBD2 might be the D (5 bases). The length of the CDR3 is 15 residues. V was trimmed by 0 bases and J by 3 bases, leaving 11 bases between them. Looked up from germline, CDR1 is SEHNR and CDR2 is FQNEAQ (reference sequence).